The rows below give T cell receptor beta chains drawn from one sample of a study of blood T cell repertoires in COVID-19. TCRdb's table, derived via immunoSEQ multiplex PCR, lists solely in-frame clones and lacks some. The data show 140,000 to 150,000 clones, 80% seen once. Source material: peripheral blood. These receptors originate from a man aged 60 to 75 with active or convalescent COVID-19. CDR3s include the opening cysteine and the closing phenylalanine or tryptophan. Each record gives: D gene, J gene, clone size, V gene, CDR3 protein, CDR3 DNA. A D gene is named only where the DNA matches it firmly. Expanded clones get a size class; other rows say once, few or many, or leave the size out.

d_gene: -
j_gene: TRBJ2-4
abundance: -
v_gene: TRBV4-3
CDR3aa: CASSQDVAASLAKNIQYF
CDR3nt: TGCGCCAGCAGCCAAGATGTGGCTGCCTCCCTAGCCAAAAACATTCAGTACTTC

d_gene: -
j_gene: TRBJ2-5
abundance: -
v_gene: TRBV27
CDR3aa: CASSARGETQYF
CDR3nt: TGTGCCAGCAGTGCCCGAGGGGAGACCCAGTACTTC

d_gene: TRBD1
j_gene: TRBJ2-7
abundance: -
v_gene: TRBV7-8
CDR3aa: CASSSTGGPYEQYF
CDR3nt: TGTGCCAGCAGCTCGACAGGGGGACCTTACGAGCAGTACTTC

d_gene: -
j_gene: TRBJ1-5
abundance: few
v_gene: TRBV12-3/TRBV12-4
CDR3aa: CASSPSRGQPQHF
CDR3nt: TGTGCCAGCAGTCCATCCAGGGGTCAGCCCCAGCATTTT

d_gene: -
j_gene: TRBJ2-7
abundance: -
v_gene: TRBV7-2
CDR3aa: CASSSSAGDVFYEQYF
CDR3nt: TGTGCCAGCAGCTCTTCAGCGGGCGACGTTTTCTACGAGCAGTACTTC

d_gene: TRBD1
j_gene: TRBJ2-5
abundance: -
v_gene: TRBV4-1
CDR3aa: CASSQERTTGGGMETQYF
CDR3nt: TGCGCCAGCAGCCAAGAACGAACGACAGGGGGTGGTATGGAGACCCAGTACTTC

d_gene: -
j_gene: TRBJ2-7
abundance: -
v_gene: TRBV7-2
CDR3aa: CASSLGTVSSYEQYF
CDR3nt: TGTGCCAGCAGCTTAGGTACAGTGAGCTCCTACGAGCAGTACTTC

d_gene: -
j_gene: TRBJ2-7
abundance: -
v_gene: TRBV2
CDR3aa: CASSPRQLPSYEQYF
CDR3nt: TGTGCCAGCAGTCCACGACAGCTACCCTCCTACGAGCAGTACTTC

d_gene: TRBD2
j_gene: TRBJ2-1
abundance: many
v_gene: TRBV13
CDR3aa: CASPSGSNEQFF
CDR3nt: TGTGCCAGTCCTAGCGGGAGTAATGAGCAGTTCTTC

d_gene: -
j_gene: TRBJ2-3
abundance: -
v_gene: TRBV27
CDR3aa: CASSLRAGFHTDTQYF
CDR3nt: TGTGCCAGCAGTTTAAGGGCGGGGTTCCACACAGATACGCAGTATTTT

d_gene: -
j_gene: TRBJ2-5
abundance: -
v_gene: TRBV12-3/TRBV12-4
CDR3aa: CASSLAGGETQYF
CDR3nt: TGTGCCAGCAGTTTAGCCGGGGGAGAGACCCAGTACTTC

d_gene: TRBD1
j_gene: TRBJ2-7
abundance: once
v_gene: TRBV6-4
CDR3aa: CASSVPGQGASSYEQYF
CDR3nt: TGTGCCAGCAGTGTCCCGGGACAGGGGGCAAGCTCCTACGAGCAGTACTTC

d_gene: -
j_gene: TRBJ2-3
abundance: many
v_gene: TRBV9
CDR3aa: CASSVATRGSRGLGDTQYF
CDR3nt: TGTGCCAGCAGCGTAGCTACTCGAGGGTCTAGAGGGTTAGGGGATACGCAGTATTTT

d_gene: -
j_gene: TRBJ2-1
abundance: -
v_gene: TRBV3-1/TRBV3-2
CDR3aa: CASSSEGTGAYNEQFF
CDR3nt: TGTGCCAGCAGCAGTGAGGGGACTGGGGCATACAATGAGCAGTTCTTC

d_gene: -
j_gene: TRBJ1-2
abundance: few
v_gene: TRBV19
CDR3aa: CASSIATGTPGYTF
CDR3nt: TGTGCCAGTAGTATAGCAACAGGGACCCCTGGCTACACCTTC

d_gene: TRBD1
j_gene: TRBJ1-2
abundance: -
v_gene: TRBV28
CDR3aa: CASSHRGLGGYTF
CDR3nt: TGTGCCAGCAGTCACAGGGGGCTGGGCGGCTACACCTTC

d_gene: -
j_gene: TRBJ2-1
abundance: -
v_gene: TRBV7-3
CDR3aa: CASSFLSGEQFF
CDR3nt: TGTGCCAGCAGCTTCCTAAGCGGTGAGCAGTTCTTC

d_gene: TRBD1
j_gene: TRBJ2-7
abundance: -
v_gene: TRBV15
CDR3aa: CATSMDRGPYEQYF
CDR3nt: TGTGCCACCAGCATGGACAGGGGGCCCTACGAGCAGTACTTC

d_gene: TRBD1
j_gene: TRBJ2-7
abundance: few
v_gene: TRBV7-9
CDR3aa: CASSLVQGAGEQYF
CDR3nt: TGTGCCAGCAGCTTAGTGCAGGGGGCAGGTGAACAGTACTTC

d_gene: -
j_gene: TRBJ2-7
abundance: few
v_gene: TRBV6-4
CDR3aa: CASSVVHRDTYYEQYF
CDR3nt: TGTGCCAGCAGTGTCGTTCACCGGGACACGTACTACGAGCAGTACTTC

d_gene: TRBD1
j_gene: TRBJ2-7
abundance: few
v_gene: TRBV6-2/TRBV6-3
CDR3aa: CASSLDRAIPEQYF
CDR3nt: TGTGCCAGCAGCCTGGACAGGGCGATTCCCGAGCAGTACTTC

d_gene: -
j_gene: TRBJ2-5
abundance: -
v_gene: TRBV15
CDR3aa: CATSRDPGSQETQYF
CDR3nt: TGTGCCACCAGCAGAGATCCAGGGTCCCAAGAGACCCAGTACTTC

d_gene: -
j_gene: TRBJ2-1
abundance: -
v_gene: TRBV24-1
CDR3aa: CATRSSYNEQFF
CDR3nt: TGTGCCACCCGGAGCTCCTACAATGAGCAGTTCTTC

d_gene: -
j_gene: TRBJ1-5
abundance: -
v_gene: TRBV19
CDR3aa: CASSTEVGQPQHF
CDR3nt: TGTGCCAGTAGTACGGAGGTCGGGCAGCCCCAGCATTTT

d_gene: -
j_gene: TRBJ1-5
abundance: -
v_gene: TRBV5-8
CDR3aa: CASSLLGLYSNQPQHF
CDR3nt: TGTGCCAGCAGCTTGTTGGGGCTGTATAGCAATCAGCCCCAGCATTTT

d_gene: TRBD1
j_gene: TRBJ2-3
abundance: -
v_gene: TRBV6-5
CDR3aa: CASSLTGTGGIDTQYF
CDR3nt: TGTGCCAGCAGTTTAACCGGGACAGGGGGCATAGATACGCAGTATTTT

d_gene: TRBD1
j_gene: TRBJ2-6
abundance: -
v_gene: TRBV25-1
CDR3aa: CASSPRTGYSGANVLTF
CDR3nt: TGTGCCAGCAGTCCTCGGACAGGGTACTCTGGGGCCAACGTCCTGACTTTC

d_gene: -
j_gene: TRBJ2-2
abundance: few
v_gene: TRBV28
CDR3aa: CASSLARGDANTGELFF
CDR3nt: TGTGCCAGCAGTTTAGCCAGGGGCGACGCGAACACCGGGGAGCTGTTTTTT

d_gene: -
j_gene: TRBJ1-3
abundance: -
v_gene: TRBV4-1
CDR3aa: CASSQGQVSGNTIYF
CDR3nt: TGCGCCAGCAGCCAAGGACAGGTCTCTGGAAACACCATATATTTT

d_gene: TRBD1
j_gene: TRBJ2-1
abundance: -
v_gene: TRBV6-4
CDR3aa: CASRGIQGIQMFF
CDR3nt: TGTGCCAGCAGGGGGATACAGGGGATCCAAATGTTCTTC

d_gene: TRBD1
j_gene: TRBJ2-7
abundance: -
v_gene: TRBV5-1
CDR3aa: CASSLGGTGTYEQYF
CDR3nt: TGCGCCAGCAGCTTGGGGGGGACAGGGACCTACGAGCAGTACTTC

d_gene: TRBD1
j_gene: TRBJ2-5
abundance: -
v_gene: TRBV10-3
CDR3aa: CAISEETGYQETQYF
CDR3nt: TGTGCCATCAGTGAGGAGACAGGGTACCAAGAGACCCAGTACTTC

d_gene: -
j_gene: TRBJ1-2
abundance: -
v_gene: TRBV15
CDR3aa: CATSRDGLSVNYGYTF
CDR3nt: TGTGCCACCAGCAGAGATGGTCTCAGCGTTAACTATGGCTACACCTTC

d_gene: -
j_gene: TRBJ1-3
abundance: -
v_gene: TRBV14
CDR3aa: CASSHGRNSGNTIYF
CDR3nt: TGTGCCAGCAGCCACGGCAGGAACTCTGGAAACACCATATATTTT

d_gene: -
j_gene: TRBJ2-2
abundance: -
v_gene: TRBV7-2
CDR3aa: CASSLVSATGELFF
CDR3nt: TGTGCCAGCAGCTTAGTATCAGCGACCGGGGAGCTGTTTTTT

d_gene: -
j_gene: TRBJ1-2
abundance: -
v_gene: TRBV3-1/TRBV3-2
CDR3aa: CASSQGPGLYGYTF
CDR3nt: TGTGCCAGCAGCCAGGGTCCGGGTCTATATGGCTACACCTTC

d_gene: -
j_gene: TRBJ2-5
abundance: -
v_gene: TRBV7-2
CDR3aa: CASSLTIPGAKRTQYF
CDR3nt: TGTGCCAGCAGCTTGACAATCCCAGGGGCCAAGAGAACCCAGTACTTC

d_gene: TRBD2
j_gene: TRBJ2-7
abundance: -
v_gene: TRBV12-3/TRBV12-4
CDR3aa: CASSLDSGVVQYF
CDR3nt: TGTGCCAGCAGTTTAGACAGCGGGGTTGTGCAGTACTTC